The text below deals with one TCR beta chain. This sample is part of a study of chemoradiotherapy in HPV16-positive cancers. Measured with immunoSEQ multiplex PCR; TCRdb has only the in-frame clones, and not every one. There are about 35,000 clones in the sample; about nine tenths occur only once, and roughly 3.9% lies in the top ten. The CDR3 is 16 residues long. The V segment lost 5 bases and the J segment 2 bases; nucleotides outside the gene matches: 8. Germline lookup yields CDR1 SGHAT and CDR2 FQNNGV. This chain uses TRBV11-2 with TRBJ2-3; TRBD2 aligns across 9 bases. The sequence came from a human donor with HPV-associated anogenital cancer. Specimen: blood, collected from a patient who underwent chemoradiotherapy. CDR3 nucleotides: TGTGCCAGCAGCCCTAGTAGCGGGGGTCCCACAGATACGCAGTATTTT. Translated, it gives CASSPSSGGPTDTQYF.